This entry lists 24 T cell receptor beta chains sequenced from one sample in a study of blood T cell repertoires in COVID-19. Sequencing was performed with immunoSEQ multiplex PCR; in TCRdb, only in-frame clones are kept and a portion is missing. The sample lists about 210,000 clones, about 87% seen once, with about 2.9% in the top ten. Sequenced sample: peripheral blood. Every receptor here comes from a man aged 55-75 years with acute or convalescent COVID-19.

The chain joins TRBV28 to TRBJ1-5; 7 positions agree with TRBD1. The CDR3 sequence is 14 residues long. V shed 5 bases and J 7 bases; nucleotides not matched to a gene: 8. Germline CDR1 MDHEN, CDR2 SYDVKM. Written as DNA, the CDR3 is TGTGCCAGCAGTGTGACAGGGCTCGGACAGCCCCAGCATTTT. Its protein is CASSVTGLGQPQHF.

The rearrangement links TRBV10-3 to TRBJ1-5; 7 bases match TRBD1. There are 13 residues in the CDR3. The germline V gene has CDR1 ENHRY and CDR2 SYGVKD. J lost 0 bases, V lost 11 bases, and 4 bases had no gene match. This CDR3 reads CAAGTASNQPQHF. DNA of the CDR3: TGTGCCGCAGGGACAGCTAGCAATCAGCCCCAGCATTTT.

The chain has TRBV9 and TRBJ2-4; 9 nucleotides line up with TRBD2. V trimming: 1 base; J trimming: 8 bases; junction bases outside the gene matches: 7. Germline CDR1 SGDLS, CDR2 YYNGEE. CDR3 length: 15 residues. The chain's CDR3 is CASSVLAGGKYIQYF. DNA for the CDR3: TGTGCCAGCAGCGTATTGGCGGGGGGGAAATACATTCAGTACTTC.

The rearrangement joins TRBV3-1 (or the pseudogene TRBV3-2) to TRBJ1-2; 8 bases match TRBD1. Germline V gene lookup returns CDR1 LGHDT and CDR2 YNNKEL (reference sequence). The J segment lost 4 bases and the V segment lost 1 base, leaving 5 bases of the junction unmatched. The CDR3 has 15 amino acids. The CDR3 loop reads CASSQAPQGGYGYTF. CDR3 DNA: TGTGCCAGCAGCCAAGCCCCACAGGGGGGCTATGGCTACACCTTC.

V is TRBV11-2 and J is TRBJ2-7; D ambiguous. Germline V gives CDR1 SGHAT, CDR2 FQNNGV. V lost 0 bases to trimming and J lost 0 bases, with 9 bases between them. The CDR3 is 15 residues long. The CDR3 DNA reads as TGTGCCAGCAGCTTAGAGGGCACTTCCTCCTACGAGCAGTACTTC. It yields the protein CASSLEGTSSYEQYF.

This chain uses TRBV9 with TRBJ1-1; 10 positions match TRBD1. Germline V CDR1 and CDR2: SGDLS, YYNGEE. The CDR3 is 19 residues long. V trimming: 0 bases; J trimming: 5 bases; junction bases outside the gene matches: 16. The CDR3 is CASSVVPVGTGATATEAFF. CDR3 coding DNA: TGTGCCAGCAGCGTAGTGCCAGTCGGGACAGGGGCGACGGCTACTGAAGCTTTCTTT.

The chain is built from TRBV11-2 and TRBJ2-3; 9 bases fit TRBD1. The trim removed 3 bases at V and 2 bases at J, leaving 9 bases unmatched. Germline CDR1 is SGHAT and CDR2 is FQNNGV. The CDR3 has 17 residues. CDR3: CASSFRPRDRVTDTQYF. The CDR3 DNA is TGTGCCAGCAGCTTTCGCCCCCGGGACAGGGTCACAGATACGCAGTATTTT.

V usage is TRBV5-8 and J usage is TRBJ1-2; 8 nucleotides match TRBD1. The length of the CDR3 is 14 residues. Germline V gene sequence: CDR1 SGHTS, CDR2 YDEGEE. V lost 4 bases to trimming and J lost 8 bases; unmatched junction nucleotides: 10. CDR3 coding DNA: TGTGCCAGCAGCCAGGGACAGGCCCAGGGGGGCTACACCTTC. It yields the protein CASSQGQAQGGYTF.

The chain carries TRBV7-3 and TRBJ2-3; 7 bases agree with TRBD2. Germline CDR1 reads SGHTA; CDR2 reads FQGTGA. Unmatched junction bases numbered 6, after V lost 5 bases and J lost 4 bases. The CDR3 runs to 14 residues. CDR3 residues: CASSPHLAADTQYF. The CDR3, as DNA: TGTGCCAGCAGCCCTCATCTAGCGGCAGATACGCAGTATTTT.

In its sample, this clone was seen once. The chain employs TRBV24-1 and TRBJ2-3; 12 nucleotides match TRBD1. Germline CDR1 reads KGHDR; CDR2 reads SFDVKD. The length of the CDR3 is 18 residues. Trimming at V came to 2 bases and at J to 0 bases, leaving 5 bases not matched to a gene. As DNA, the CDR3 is TGTGCCACCAGTGATTCCGGGACAGGGGGCGCCAGCACAGATACGCAGTATTTT. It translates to CATSDSGTGGASTDTQYF.

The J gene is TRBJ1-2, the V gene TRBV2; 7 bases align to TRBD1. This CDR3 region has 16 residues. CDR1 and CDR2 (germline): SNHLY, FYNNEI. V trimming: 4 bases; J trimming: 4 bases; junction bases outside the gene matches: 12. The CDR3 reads CASSVSSGTAAYGYTF. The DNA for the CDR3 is TGTGCCAGCAGTGTCAGTTCCGGGACAGCTGCCTATGGCTACACCTTC.

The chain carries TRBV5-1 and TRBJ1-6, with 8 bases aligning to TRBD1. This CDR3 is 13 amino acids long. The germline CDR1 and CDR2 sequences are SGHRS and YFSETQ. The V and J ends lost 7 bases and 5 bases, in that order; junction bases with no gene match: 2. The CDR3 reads CASSGQDNSPLHF. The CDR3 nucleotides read TGCGCCAGCTCGGGACAGGATAATTCACCCCTCCACTTT.

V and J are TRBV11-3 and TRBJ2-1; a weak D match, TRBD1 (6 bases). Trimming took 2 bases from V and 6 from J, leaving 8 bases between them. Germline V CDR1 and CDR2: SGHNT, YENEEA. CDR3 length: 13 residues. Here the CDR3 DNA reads TGTGCCAGCAGCTTAACACAGGGCAATGAGCAGTTCTTC. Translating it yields CASSLTQGNEQFF.

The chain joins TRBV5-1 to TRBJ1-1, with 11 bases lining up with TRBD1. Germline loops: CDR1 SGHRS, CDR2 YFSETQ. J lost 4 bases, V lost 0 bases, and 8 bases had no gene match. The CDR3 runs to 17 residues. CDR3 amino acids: CASSLAPTGTGGTEAFF. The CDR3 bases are TGCGCCAGCAGCTTGGCTCCTACCGGGACAGGGGGCACTGAAGCTTTCTTT.

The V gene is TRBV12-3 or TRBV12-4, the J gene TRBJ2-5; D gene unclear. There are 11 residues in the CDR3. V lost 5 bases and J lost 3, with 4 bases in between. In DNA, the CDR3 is TGTGCCAGCAGTAACAAAGAGACCCAGTACTTC. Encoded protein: CASSNKETQYF.

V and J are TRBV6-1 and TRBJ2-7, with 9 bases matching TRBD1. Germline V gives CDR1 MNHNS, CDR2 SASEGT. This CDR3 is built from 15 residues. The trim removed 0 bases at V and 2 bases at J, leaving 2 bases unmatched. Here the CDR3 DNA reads TGTGCCAGCAGTGAAGCCGGGACAGGGACCTACGAGCAGTACTTC. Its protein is CASSEAGTGTYEQYF.

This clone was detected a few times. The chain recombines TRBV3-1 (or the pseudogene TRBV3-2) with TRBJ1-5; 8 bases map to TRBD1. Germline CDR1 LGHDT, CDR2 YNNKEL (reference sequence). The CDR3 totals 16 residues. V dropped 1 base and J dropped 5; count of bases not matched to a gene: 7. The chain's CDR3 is CASSQGSGGYDQPQHF. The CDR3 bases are TGTGCCAGCAGCCAAGGGTCAGGGGGCTATGATCAGCCCCAGCATTTT.

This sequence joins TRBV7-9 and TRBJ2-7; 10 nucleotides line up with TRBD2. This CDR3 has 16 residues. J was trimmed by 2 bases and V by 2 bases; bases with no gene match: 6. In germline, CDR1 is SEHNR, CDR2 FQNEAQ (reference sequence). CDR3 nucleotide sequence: TGTGCCAGCAGCTTACCGCTAGCGGGGGACCCCTACGAGCAGTACTTC. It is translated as CASSLPLAGDPYEQYF.

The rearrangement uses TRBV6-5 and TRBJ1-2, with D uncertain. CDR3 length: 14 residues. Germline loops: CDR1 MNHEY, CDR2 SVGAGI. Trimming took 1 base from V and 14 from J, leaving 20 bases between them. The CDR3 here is CASSYWPGPTPGTF. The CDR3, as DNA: TGTGCCAGCAGTTACTGGCCAGGTCCCACACCTGGTACCTTC.

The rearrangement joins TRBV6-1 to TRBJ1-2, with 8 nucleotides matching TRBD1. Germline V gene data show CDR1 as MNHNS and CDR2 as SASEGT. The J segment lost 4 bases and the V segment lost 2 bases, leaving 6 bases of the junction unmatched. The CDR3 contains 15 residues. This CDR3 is CASSELTGASYGYTF. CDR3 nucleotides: TGTGCCAGCAGTGAACTGACAGGGGCCTCCTATGGCTACACCTTC.

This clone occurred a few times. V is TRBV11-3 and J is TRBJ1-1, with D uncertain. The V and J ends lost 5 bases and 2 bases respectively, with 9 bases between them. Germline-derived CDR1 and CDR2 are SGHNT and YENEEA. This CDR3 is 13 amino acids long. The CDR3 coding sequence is TGTGCCAGCAGCCAACAAACCAACACTGAAGCTTTCTTT. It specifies CASSQQTNTEAFF.

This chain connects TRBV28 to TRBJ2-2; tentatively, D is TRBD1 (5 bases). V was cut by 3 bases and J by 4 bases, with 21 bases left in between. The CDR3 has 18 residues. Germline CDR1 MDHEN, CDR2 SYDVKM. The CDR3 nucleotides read TGTGCCAGCAGTTTTCCCCGAGGATGGTACGACAGCACCGGGGAGCTGTTTTTT. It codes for CASSFPRGWYDSTGELFF. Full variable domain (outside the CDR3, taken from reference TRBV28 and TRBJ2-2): DVKVTQSSRYLVKRTGEKVFLECVQDMDHENMFWYRQDPGLGLRLIYFSYDVKMKEKGDIPEGYSVSREKKERFSLILESASTNQTSMYLCASSFPRGWYDSTGELFFGEGSRLTVL.

CDR3 DNA sequence: TGTGCCAGCAGTGGACAGGGGGAGAATGAGCAGTTCTTC. Translating gives CASSGQGENEQFF. The chain recombines TRBV27 with TRBJ2-1, with TRBD1 matching 10 bases. Losses at the gene ends were 5 bases for V and 7 bases for J; bases not matched to a gene: 2. The CDR3 covers 13 residues. CDR1 and CDR2 (germline): MNHEY, SMNVEV (reference sequence).

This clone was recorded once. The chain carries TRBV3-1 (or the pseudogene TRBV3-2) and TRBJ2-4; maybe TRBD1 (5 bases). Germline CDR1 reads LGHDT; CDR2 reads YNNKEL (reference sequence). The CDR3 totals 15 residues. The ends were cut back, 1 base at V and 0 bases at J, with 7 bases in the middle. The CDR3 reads CASSQGQLAKNIQYF. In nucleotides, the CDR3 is TGTGCCAGCAGCCAAGGACAGCTAGCCAAAAACATTCAGTACTTC.